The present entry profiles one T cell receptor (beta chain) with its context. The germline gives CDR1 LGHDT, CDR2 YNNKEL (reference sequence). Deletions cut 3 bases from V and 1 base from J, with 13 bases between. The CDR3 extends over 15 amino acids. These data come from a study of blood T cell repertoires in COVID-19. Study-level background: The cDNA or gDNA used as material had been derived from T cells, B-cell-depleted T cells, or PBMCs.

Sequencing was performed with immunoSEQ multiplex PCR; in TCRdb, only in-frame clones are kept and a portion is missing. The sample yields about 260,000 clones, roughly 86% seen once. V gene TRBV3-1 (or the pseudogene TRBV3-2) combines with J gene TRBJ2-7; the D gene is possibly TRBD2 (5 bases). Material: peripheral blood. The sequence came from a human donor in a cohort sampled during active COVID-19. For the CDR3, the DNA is TGTGCCAGCAGCCAGCCGGGAACGGGGTCCTACGAGCAGTACTTC. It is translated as CASSQPGTGSYEQYF.